This TCR beta chain originates from a study of blood T cell repertoires in COVID-19. The CDR3 is 15 residues long. Germline assignment: CDR1 KGHSH and CDR2 LQKENI. With 0 bases removed from V and 4 bases from J, the gap between germline ends came to 9 bases. Sequencing was performed with immunoSEQ multiplex PCR; in TCRdb, only in-frame clones are kept and a portion is missing. The sample consists of about 75,000 clones, approximately 90% of them appearing once. Material for sequencing was peripheral blood. The TCR was taken from a human donor in a cohort sampled during active COVID-19. The gene calls are TRBV18 and TRBJ2-2; possible D gene TRBD2, 6 bases. The CDR3 sequence: CASSPPMGGTGELFF. The CDR3 bases are TGTGCCAGCTCACCACCGATGGGGGGCACCGGGGAGCTGTTTTTT.